These 18 T cell receptor beta chains share one sample of origin, sequenced in a study of blood T cell repertoires in COVID-19. Measured with immunoSEQ multiplex PCR; TCRdb has only the in-frame clones, and not every one. The sample records 250,000 to 300,000 clones, more than 70% being singletons. Sequenced input: peripheral blood. These receptors originate from a woman aged 25 to 45 with COVID-19, enrolled during active disease.

V usage is TRBV13 and J usage is TRBJ2-7; D perhaps matches TRBD2 (5 bases). The CDR3 extends over 15 amino acids. Germline V gene data show CDR1 as PRHDT and CDR2 as FYEKMQ (reference sequence). Trimming shortened V by 5 bases and J by 4 bases, and 18 bases separated the two germline ends. The CDR3 DNA reads TGTGCCAGCAGCCAAACCGGGATCCACCCTTACGAGCAGTACTTC. This encodes CASSQTGIHPYEQYF.

The rearrangement links TRBV29-1 to TRBJ1-4; the D gene is possibly TRBD1 (5 bases). The CDR3 length is 13 residues. CDR1 and CDR2 from the germline V gene are SQVTM and ANQGSEA. Deletions cut 6 bases from V and 3 bases from J, with 11 bases between. The CDR3 is CSVQRGANEKLFF. The CDR3 DNA follows: TGCAGCGTGCAAAGGGGTGCTAATGAAAAACTGTTTTTT. The entire variable domain, with the rest obtained from reference TRBV29-1 and TRBJ1-4, is as follows: SAVISQKPSRDICQRGTSLTIQCQVDSQVTMMFWYRQQPGQSLTLIATANQGSEATYESGFVIDKFPISRPNLTFSTLTVSNMSPEDSSIYLCSVQRGANEKLFFGSGTQLSVL.

This sequence joins TRBV19 and TRBJ2-7, with 8 bases that match TRBD1. CDR1 LNHDA and CDR2 SQIVND come from the germline V gene (reference sequence). V shed 4 bases, J shed 6 bases, and the junction held 8 bases outside the gene matches. This CDR3 has 14 amino acids. CDR3: CASSTDRGRGEQYF. The DNA of the CDR3 is TGTGCCAGTAGTACAGACAGGGGAAGAGGCGAGCAGTACTTC.

This clone was counted a few times. V and J are TRBV9 and TRBJ1-4; 8 nucleotides align to TRBD1. Losses at the gene ends were 4 bases for V and 6 bases for J; bases not matched to a gene: 14. CDR1 is SGDLS, CDR2 YYNGEE, per germline. CDR3 length: 17 amino acids. CDR3 sequence: CASSLGIRDRRDEKLFF. Written as DNA, the CDR3 is TGTGCCAGCAGCCTGGGGATAAGGGACAGGAGAGATGAAAAACTGTTTTTT.

The chain combines TRBV7-2 with TRBJ2-4; TRBD1 agrees at 8 bases. The V gene's germline CDR1 is SGHTA and CDR2 FQGNSA. Trimming took 2 bases from V and 9 from J; bases not matched to a gene: 3. This CDR3 has 13 amino acids. CDR3 in amino acids: CASSLTQGAIQYF. The CDR3 DNA reads TGTGCCAGCAGCTTAACCCAGGGGGCCATTCAGTACTTC.

The CDR3 spells CASSQALGQGKETQYF. For the CDR3, the DNA is TGTGCCAGCAGCCAAGCATTAGGACAGGGAAAAGAGACCCAGTACTTC. The chain combines TRBV14 with TRBJ2-5; 8 nucleotides line up with TRBD1. Germline assignment: CDR1 SGHDN and CDR2 FVKESK. The J segment lost 3 bases and the V segment lost 1 base, leaving 7 bases of the junction unmatched. The CDR3 contains 16 residues.

The V call is TRBV2, the J call TRBJ1-5, with D possibly matching TRBD1 (5 bases). This CDR3 spans 16 amino acids. Trimming left V 3 bases short and J 1 base short, with 13 bases between. The V gene's germline CDR1 is SNHLY and CDR2 FYNNEI. The CDR3 DNA sequence: TGTGCCAGCAGTGATCTACGGGGGGGAAGCAATCAGCCCCAGCATTTT. It encodes CASSDLRGGSNQPQHF.

The genes are TRBV19 and TRBJ2-1; TRBD2 matches at 9 bases. Germline CDR1 LNHDA, CDR2 SQIVND (reference sequence). CDR3 length: 14 amino acids. The J segment lost 9 bases and the V segment lost 1 base, leaving 4 bases of the junction unmatched. In nucleotides, the CDR3 is TGTGCCAGTAGTATAGGGGGACTAGCAAGTGAGCAGTTCTTC. Translated: CASSIGGLASEQFF.

This clone came up a few times. The chain is built from TRBV14 and TRBJ2-1; D is undetermined. The V end lost 1 base, the J end lost 6 bases, and 13 bases lay between the germline ends. The CDR3 extends over 15 amino acids. Germline V gene data show CDR1 as SGHDN and CDR2 as FVKESK. The DNA for the CDR3 is TGTGCCAGCAGCCAAGGGGTAACGACTTCCAATGAGCAGTTCTTC. It codes for CASSQGVTTSNEQFF.

Concerning this clone itself: The sample holds other DNA sequences that translate to the same CDR3. The CDR3: CASSIGTGSYEQYF. The CDR3 coding sequence is TGTGCCAGTAGTATAGGGACAGGATCCTACGAGCAGTACTTC. V and J are TRBV19 and TRBJ2-7; 7 bases align to TRBD1. CDR1 LNHDA and CDR2 SQIVND come from the germline V gene (reference sequence). CDR3 length: 14 residues. Trimming removed 1 base from V and 1 base from J; junction bases left unmatched: 1. The full variable domain, its missing parts supplied by reference TRBV19 and TRBJ2-7, is DGGITQSPKYLFRKEGQNVTLSCEQNLNHDAMYWYRQDPGQGLRLIYYSQIVNDFQKGDIAEGYSVSREKKESFPLTVTSAQKNPTAFYLCASSIGTGSYEQYFGPGTRLTVT.

The J gene is TRBJ1-2, the V gene TRBV6-2 or TRBV6-3; D might be TRBD1 (5 bases). The CDR3 extends over 13 amino acids. Germline loops: CDR1 MNHEY, CDR2 SVGEGT. Trimming took off 5 bases at V and 7 bases at J, with 14 bases between the two ends. Here the CDR3 reads CASSRSGPRGYTF. Written as DNA, the CDR3 is TGTGCCAGCAGTCGATCAGGGCCCCGTGGCTACACCTTC.

The genes are TRBV6-2 or TRBV6-3 and TRBJ2-7; possibly TRBD2 for D (6 bases). Germline values: CDR1 MNHEY, CDR2 SVGEGT. The CDR3 covers 13 residues. Trimming shortened V by 4 bases and J by 3 bases, and 10 bases separated the two germline ends. DNA for the CDR3: TGTGCCAGCAGTTCTGGACTACTCTACGAGCAGTACTTC. Translated, it gives CASSSGLLYEQYF.

The chain couples TRBV5-6 to TRBJ2-4, with D perhaps TRBD2 (5 bases). V lost 4 bases, J lost 3 bases, and 11 bases lay in between. The V gene's germline CDR1 is SGHDT and CDR2 YYEEEE. This CDR3 comprises 14 residues. The CDR3 nucleotides read TGTGCCAGCAGCGTGACGGGGTTCAAAAACATTCAGTACTTC. It codes for CASSVTGFKNIQYF.

This chain connects TRBV19 to TRBJ1-3, with TRBD1 matching over 8 bases. Trimming removed 9 bases from V and 1 base from J; junction bases left unmatched: 14. CDR3 length: 17 residues. Germline values: CDR1 LNHDA, CDR2 SQIVND (reference sequence). This CDR3 is CASANKGQANSGNTIYF. The CDR3 DNA follows: TGTGCCAGCGCCAATAAGGGACAGGCGAATTCTGGAAACACCATATATTTT.

This chain joins TRBV7-2 and TRBJ1-2, with D maybe TRBD1 (5 bases). Germline-derived CDR1 and CDR2 are SGHTA and FQGNSA. V gave up 2 bases and J gave up 8 bases, with 15 bases separating them. The CDR3 has 14 amino acids. CDR3 coding DNA: TGTGCCAGCAGCTTAAGCAGGGAAGCGCGCGGCTACACCTTC. It specifies CASSLSREARGYTF.

V is TRBV6-5 and J is TRBJ2-1; no reliable D call. Per germline, CDR1 MNHEY and CDR2 SVGAGI. This CDR3 region has 11 residues. V was clipped by 1 base and J by 8 bases, with 3 bases between them. The CDR3 coding sequence is TGTGCCAGCAGTTACTTAGATGAGCAGTTCTTC. It encodes CASSYLDEQFF.

The J gene is TRBJ2-5, the V gene TRBV5-1, with D uncertain. The germline gives CDR1 SGHRS, CDR2 YFSETQ. The V end lost 2 bases, the J end lost 5 bases, and 10 bases lay between the germline ends. The CDR3 has 13 amino acids. DNA for the CDR3: TGCGCCAGCAGCTTTAGTTCCGGTGAGACCCAGTACTTC. Translating gives CASSFSSGETQYF.

The V and J genes are TRBV15 and TRBJ1-1; no clear D gene. CDR1 LNHNV and CDR2 YYDKDF come from the germline V gene (reference sequence). The V end was cut by 0 bases, the J end by 0 bases, with 8 bases between. This CDR3 has 15 amino acids. The CDR3 sequence: CATSRDRTMNTEAFF. The DNA of the CDR3 is TGTGCCACCAGCAGAGACAGAACAATGAACACTGAAGCTTTCTTT.